These T cell receptor beta chains were read from a single sample in a study of cytomegalovirus exposure and HLA in healthy donors. Only in-frame clones appear in the TCRdb table, and some are missing; sequencing was by immunoSEQ multiplex PCR. The repertoire holds approximately 150,000 clones, with about 75% as singletons. Material: PBMCs. These receptors originate from a man in his fifties or sixties in good health and CMV-seronegative. Each CDR3 is given with its conserved first and last residue. D genes are given only for firm matches.

>TRBD2|TRBV25-1|TRBJ2-3
CASRGAGGPGDTQYF
>TRBD2|TRBV11-2|TRBJ2-4
CASSSSGSLENIQYF
>-|TRBV14|TRBJ1-1
CASSQGPIAGEAFF
>TRBD1|TRBV5-1|TRBJ1-4
CASSLLGTGNEKLFF
>TRBD1|TRBV28|TRBJ1-3
CASSSMGAGGDFGNTIYF
>-|TRBV7-9|TRBJ2-4
CASSTEGAKNIQYF
>TRBD2|TRBV5-4|TRBJ2-1
CASSPGLAGEALGPYEQFF
>-|TRBV2|TRBJ1-2
CASSEAKVGYTF
>TRBD1|TRBV6-1|TRBJ1-5
CASSAEDRVNQPQHF
>-|TRBV28|TRBJ1-2
CASSLFPRGGRGYGYTF
>-|TRBV7-2|TRBJ2-3
CASTTRLGTGTDTQYF